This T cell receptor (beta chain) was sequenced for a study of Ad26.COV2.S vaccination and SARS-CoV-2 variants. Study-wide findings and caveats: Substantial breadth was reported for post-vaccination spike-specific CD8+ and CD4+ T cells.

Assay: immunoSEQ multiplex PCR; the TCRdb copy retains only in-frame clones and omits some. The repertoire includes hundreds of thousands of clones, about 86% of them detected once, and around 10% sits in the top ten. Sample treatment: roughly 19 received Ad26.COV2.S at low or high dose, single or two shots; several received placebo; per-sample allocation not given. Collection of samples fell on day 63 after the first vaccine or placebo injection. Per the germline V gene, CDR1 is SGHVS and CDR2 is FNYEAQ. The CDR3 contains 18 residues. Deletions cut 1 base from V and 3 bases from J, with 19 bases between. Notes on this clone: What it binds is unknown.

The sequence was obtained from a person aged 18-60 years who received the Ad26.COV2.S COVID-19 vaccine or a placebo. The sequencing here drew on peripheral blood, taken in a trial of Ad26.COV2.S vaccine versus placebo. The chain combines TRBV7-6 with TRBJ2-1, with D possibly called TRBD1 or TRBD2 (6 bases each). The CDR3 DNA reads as TGTGCCAGCAGCTTAGGACTAGACGAGGGGGGCGTCTACAATGAGCAGTTCTTC. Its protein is CASSLGLDEGGVYNEQFF.